The 20 T cell receptor beta chains in this list originate from one sample, sequenced in a study of blood T cell repertoires in COVID-19. TCRdb keeps only in-frame clones here, not all; method: immunoSEQ multiplex PCR. The sample contains around 23,000 clones, roughly 86% of which appear only once. Material: peripheral blood. The receptors derive from a man aged 45-60 years with active COVID-19.

This chain connects TRBV14 to TRBJ2-2; D uncertain. The V gene lost 4 bases and the J gene lost 7 bases, with 16 bases spanning the gap. CDR1 and CDR2 (germline): SGHDN, FVKESK. The CDR3 runs 15 residues. CDR3 in amino acids: CASSLPGAGHGELFF. As DNA, the CDR3 is TGTGCCAGCAGCCTTCCAGGCGCTGGGCACGGGGAGCTGTTTTTT.

The chain employs TRBV9 and TRBJ1-1, with TRBD1 matching 10 bases. J lost 4 bases, V lost 4 bases, and 7 bases had no gene match. The germline gives CDR1 SGDLS, CDR2 YYNGEE. This CDR3 has 15 amino acids. The DNA for the CDR3 is TGTGCCAGCAGCCCCCAGACAGGGGGCGTCACTGAAGCTTTCTTT. The encoded protein is CASSPQTGGVTEAFF.

This chain connects TRBV5-4 to TRBJ2-3; D may be TRBD1 (5 bases). The CDR3 is made up of 14 amino acids. Between the trimmed V and J ends, which lost 6 bases and 2 bases, there was a span of 13 bases. The germline V gene encodes CDR1 SGHNT and CDR2 YYREEE (reference sequence). The CDR3 region has the DNA TGTGCCAGCAACATGGACATATCCACAGATACGCAGTATTTT. Its translation: CASNMDISTDTQYF.

The chain carries TRBV4-3 and TRBJ2-7; 14 bases line up with TRBD2. The CDR3 has 17 residues. Germline-derived CDR1 and CDR2 are LGHNA and YSLEER. The V and J ends lost 4 bases and 4 bases, in that order; junction bases with no gene match: 9. In DNA form, the CDR3 reads TGCGCCAGCAGCCCCAAGGGGACTAGCGGGAGTGTTTACGAGCAGTACTTC. As protein: CASSPKGTSGSVYEQYF.

This chain uses TRBV4-3 with TRBJ2-3, with D possibly matching TRBD2 (5 bases). Looked up from germline, CDR1 is LGHNA and CDR2 is YSLEER. CDR3 length: 15 amino acids. Between the trimmed V and J ends, which lost 0 bases and 10 bases, there was a span of 17 bases. The CDR3 here is CASSQDPRTDFAQYF. The CDR3 DNA sequence: TGCGCCAGCAGCCAAGATCCCAGGACGGACTTCGCGCAGTATTTT.

V usage is TRBV10-3 and J usage is TRBJ1-5, with TRBD1 as a possible D gene (5 bases). The germline V gene encodes CDR1 ENHRY and CDR2 SYGVKD. With 9 bases removed from V and 4 bases from J, the gap between germline ends came to 13 bases. CDR3 length: 13 amino acids. The CDR3 protein is CAIQGDPNQPQHF. CDR3 sequence (DNA): TGTGCCATACAAGGGGATCCTAATCAGCCCCAGCATTTT.

As DNA, the CDR3 is TGCGCCAGCAGCCAAGATCCCAGGGCTGACTATGGCTACACCTTC. Encoded protein: CASSQDPRADYGYTF. This sequence joins TRBV4-3 and TRBJ1-2; D is possibly TRBD1 (5 bases). V gave up 0 bases and J gave up 3 bases, with 11 bases separating them. The CDR3 has 15 amino acids. CDR1 LGHNA and CDR2 YSLEER come from the germline V gene.

The chain combines TRBV5-6 with TRBJ1-1, with D uncertain. CDR1 is SGHDT, CDR2 YYEEEE, per germline. This CDR3 spans 15 amino acids. Trimming removed 4 bases from V and 1 base from J, with 14 bases in between. The CDR3 nucleotides are TGTGCCAGCAGCCTGGTTCCGGGGTCGAACACTGAAGCTTTCTTT. It encodes CASSLVPGSNTEAFF.

The rearrangement joins TRBV3-1 (or the pseudogene TRBV3-2) to TRBJ1-5, with 8 bases matching TRBD1. The junction had 0 bases not matched to a gene; V was cut back by 1 base and J by 4 bases. The CDR3 totals 14 residues. The V gene's germline CDR1 is LGHDT and CDR2 YNNKEL (reference sequence). CDR3 coding DNA: TGTGCCAGCAGCCAAGGGACAGGGAATCAGCCCCAGCATTTT. This translates into CASSQGTGNQPQHF.

The chain recombines TRBV11-2 with TRBJ2-5; 9 bases fit TRBD2. CDR3 length: 15 residues. Germline V gene sequence: CDR1 SGHAT, CDR2 FQNNGV. With 7 bases clipped from V and 6 bases from J, the junction kept 12 bases outside the gene matches. CDR3 nucleotides: TGTGCCAGCACCACTGCGGGGGGGACAAGGAAGACCCAGTACTTC. Amino acid sequence: CASTTAGGTRKTQYF.

V gene TRBV5-4 combines with J gene TRBJ2-1; D perhaps matches TRBD2 (6 bases). CDR3 length: 17 amino acids. The V and J ends lost 0 bases and 1 base respectively, with 14 bases between them. CDR1 is SGHNT, CDR2 YYREEE, per germline (reference sequence). Written as DNA, the CDR3 is TGTGCCAGCAGCTTGGCTGGCTCCCGGGGGTCCTACAATGAGCAGTTCTTC. Protein: CASSLAGSRGSYNEQFF.

J is TRBJ2-1 and V is TRBV6-4, with 13 bases aligning to TRBD2. V shed 6 bases and J 4 bases; nucleotides not matched to a gene: 3. CDR3 length equals 15 residues. Germline V gives CDR1 MRHNA, CDR2 SNTAGT. The CDR3 protein is CASRRTSGGYNEQFF. The CDR3 nucleotides read TGTGCCAGCAGACGGACTAGCGGGGGATACAATGAGCAGTTCTTC.

V gene TRBV25-1 combines with J gene TRBJ1-1; 8 bases map to TRBD1. CDR1 is MGHDK and CDR2 is SYGVNS in the germline V gene. The CDR3 spans 14 residues. V lost 6 bases and J lost 5; bases outside the gene matches: 8. CDR3 nucleotides: TGTGCCAGCAGACCCACGACAGGGGAGACTGAAGCTTTCTTT. Translating it yields CASRPTTGETEAFF.

CDR3 loop: CASSRTSAQNTGELFF. The CDR3, as DNA: TGTGCCAGCAGCCGAACTAGCGCTCAGAACACCGGGGAGCTGTTTTTT. The genes are TRBV3-1 (or the pseudogene TRBV3-2) and TRBJ2-2; 7 nucleotides agree with TRBD2. The J segment lost 1 base and the V segment lost 4 bases, leaving 6 bases of the junction unmatched. Per the germline V gene, CDR1 is LGHDT and CDR2 is YNNKEL (reference sequence). The CDR3 loop spans 16 amino acids.

The V call is TRBV27, the J call TRBJ1-2, with D perhaps TRBD1 (5 bases). The CDR3 sequence is 13 residues long. The V and J ends lost 4 bases and 2 bases respectively, with 8 bases between them. Germline CDR1 reads MNHEY; CDR2 reads SMNVEV (reference sequence). The CDR3 here is CASSWTPNYGYTF. As DNA, the CDR3 is TGTGCCAGCAGTTGGACACCCAACTATGGCTACACCTTC.

The chain combines TRBV12-5 with TRBJ2-3, with TRBD1 identical over 7 bases. Germline V gene data show CDR1 as LGHNT and CDR2 as FRNRAP. The CDR3 totals 15 residues. The V segment lost 6 bases and the J segment 0 bases; nucleotides outside the gene matches: 6. CDR3 coding DNA: TGTGCTAGTGGACGCGGACAGGTTAGCACAGATACGCAGTATTTT. Protein sequence: CASGRGQVSTDTQYF.

The chain links TRBV5-1 to TRBJ2-3, with unresolved D. Trimming left V 1 base short and J 4 bases short, with 7 bases between. Germline lookup yields CDR1 SGHRS and CDR2 YFSETQ. The CDR3 is made up of 13 amino acids. CDR3 in amino acids: CASSLSVADTQYF. In nucleotides, the CDR3 is TGCGCCAGCAGCTTGTCCGTTGCAGATACGCAGTATTTT.

As DNA, the CDR3 is TGTGCCAGCAGCGCCTCTAGCGGGGCTGGGTACGAGCAGTACTTC. Its translation: CASSASSGAGYEQYF. The genes are TRBV7-2 and TRBJ2-7; 9 bases match TRBD2. The CDR3 totals 15 residues. With V trimmed by 5 bases and J by 4 bases, 9 bases remained unmatched. Germline CDR1 is SGHTA and CDR2 is FQGNSA.

This clone was detected only once. The rearrangement uses TRBV7-8 and TRBJ1-1; D gene unclear. The CDR3 sequence is 13 residues long. V lost 1 base to trimming and J lost 1 base, with 4 bases between them. Germline-derived CDR1 and CDR2 are SGHVS and FQNEAQ. The CDR3 region is CASSLDRNTEAFF. The DNA of the CDR3 is TGTGCCAGCAGCTTAGATCGGAACACTGAAGCTTTCTTT.

This clone was seen more than once but under ten times. This chain links TRBV7-2 with TRBJ2-5; D is possibly TRBD2 (5 bases). Germline V gene data show CDR1 as SGHTA and CDR2 as FQGNSA. The CDR3 consists of 15 residues. The V end lost 6 bases, the J end lost 0 bases, and 14 bases lay between the germline ends. The CDR3 loop reads CASSQAGLHQETQYF. CDR3 bases: TGTGCCAGCAGTCAAGCAGGACTTCACCAAGAGACCCAGTACTTC.